These 21 T cell receptor beta chains came from one sample sequenced in a study of blood T cell repertoires in COVID-19. The repertoire was sequenced with immunoSEQ multiplex PCR; TCRdb's copy has only in-frame clones and lacks some. The sample lists about 240,000 clones, 75% to 90% occurring once. Material: peripheral blood. Every receptor here comes from a woman older than 75 with COVID-19, enrolled during active disease.

The V call is TRBV28, the J call TRBJ1-6, with D possibly TRBD1 on 5 matching bases. The germline V gene encodes CDR1 MDHEN and CDR2 SYDVKM. The CDR3 runs 14 residues. V dropped 0 bases and J dropped 7 bases, with 7 bases sitting between them. CDR3 DNA: TGTGCCAGCAGTTTATGGCAGGGCAATTCACCCCTCCACTTT. Protein: CASSLWQGNSPLHF.

J is TRBJ2-1 and V is TRBV2; 12 bases are a match to TRBD2. With 8 bases clipped from V and 9 bases from J, the junction kept 5 bases outside the gene matches. The CDR3 is made up of 13 amino acids. CDR1 and CDR2 from the germline V gene are SNHLY and FYNNEI. CDR3 bases: TGTGCCAGCCACTCTAGCGGGAGGGGTGAGCAGTTCTTC. Translating it yields CASHSSGRGEQFF.

The chain employs TRBV5-6 and TRBJ2-4, with D possibly matching TRBD1 (5 bases). Per germline, CDR1 SGHDT and CDR2 YYEEEE. CDR3 length equals 15 residues. The V gene lost 0 bases and the J gene lost 3 bases, with 10 bases spanning the gap. The CDR3 protein is CASSLEGVGKNIQYF. The CDR3 DNA reads TGTGCCAGCAGCTTGGAAGGGGTTGGCAAAAACATTCAGTACTTC. The full variable domain, with the rest looked up from reference TRBV5-6 and TRBJ2-4, is DAGVTQSPTHLIKTRGQQVTLRCSPKSGHDTVSWYQQALGQGPQFIFQYYEEEERQRGNFPDRFSGHQFPNYSSELNVNALLLGDSALYLCASSLEGVGKNIQYFGAGTRLSVL.

The chain combines TRBV18 with TRBJ2-5, with TRBD2 matching 8 bases. V was pared by 6 bases and J by 3 bases, with 6 bases of the junction left unmatched. The CDR3 runs 14 residues. Per the germline V gene, CDR1 is KGHSH and CDR2 is LQKENI. The CDR3 reads CASSRSGMKETQYF. CDR3 nucleotide sequence: TGTGCCAGCTCGCGTAGCGGGATGAAAGAGACCCAGTACTTC.

This chain uses TRBV18 with TRBJ1-2, with D hard to call. The V and J ends lost 1 base and 0 bases respectively, with 12 bases between them. The CDR3 runs 16 residues. Per the germline V gene, CDR1 is KGHSH and CDR2 is LQKENI. The CDR3 spells CASSPLGDSSNYGYTF. The CDR3, as DNA: TGTGCCAGCTCACCACTTGGAGATAGCTCTAACTATGGCTACACCTTC.

Only a few counts were recorded for this clone. V and J are TRBV28 and TRBJ2-7; 7 nucleotides line up with TRBD2. From germline, CDR1 is MDHEN and CDR2 SYDVKM. V was clipped by 3 bases and J by 3 bases; unmatched bases: 5. The CDR3 has 14 residues. CDR3 region: CASSFGGTGYEQYF. CDR3 DNA sequence: TGTGCCAGCAGTTTCGGGGGGACGGGCTACGAGCAGTACTTC.

V usage is TRBV19 and J usage is TRBJ1-1, with D unresolved. From germline, CDR1 is LNHDA and CDR2 SQIVND (reference sequence). V was cut by 10 bases and J by 1 base, with 13 bases left in between. The CDR3 sequence is 13 residues long. The CDR3 DNA sequence: TGTGCCACCAGGCTCCGGGGGAACACTGAAGCTTTCTTT. Translation: CATRLRGNTEAFF.

The chain is built from TRBV18 and TRBJ1-1; 10 bases match TRBD1. V trimming: 6 bases; J trimming: 3 bases; junction bases outside the gene matches: 7. The CDR3 contains 15 residues. The germline V gene encodes CDR1 KGHSH and CDR2 LQKENI. CDR3 protein: CASSPVGTGDTEAFF. In nucleotides, the CDR3 is TGTGCCAGCTCCCCCGTAGGGACAGGGGACACTGAAGCTTTCTTT.

The rearrangement links TRBV5-6 to TRBJ1-6; possibly TRBD1 for D (5 bases). Germline V gives CDR1 SGHDT, CDR2 YYEEEE. The CDR3 has 19 residues. Trimming removed 5 bases from V and 10 bases from J, with 31 bases in between. CDR3 loop: CASRLRGSGDWALKSPLHF. The CDR3 nucleotides read TGTGCCAGCAGACTGAGGGGATCGGGGGACTGGGCCCTTAAGTCACCCCTCCACTTT.

V is TRBV18 and J is TRBJ2-4; 7 nucleotides match TRBD2. Germline lookup yields CDR1 KGHSH and CDR2 LQKENI. The CDR3 is made up of 15 amino acids. V shed 8 bases, J shed 4 bases, and the junction held 11 bases outside the gene matches. CDR3 region: CASRRGRVGKNIQYF. The DNA for the CDR3 is TGTGCCAGCCGTCGCGGGAGAGTAGGGAAAAACATTCAGTACTTC.

The chain employs TRBV5-1 and TRBJ1-1, with a possible D match to TRBD1 (5 bases). Germline V lookup: CDR1 SGHRS, CDR2 YFSETQ. V lost 4 bases and J lost 1, with 8 bases in between. There are 13 residues in the CDR3. CDR3 loop: CASSGGTNTEAFF. CDR3 in DNA: TGCGCCAGCAGCGGGGGGACGAACACTGAAGCTTTCTTT.

The V gene is TRBV5-8, the J gene TRBJ2-3, with TRBD1 identical over 8 bases. The CDR3 length is 15 residues. Trimming took 5 bases from V and 3 from J; bases not matched to a gene: 8. Germline CDR1 reads SGHTS; CDR2 reads YDEGEE. CDR3 residues: CASRSRTGTTDTQYF. The CDR3 bases are TGTGCCAGCAGATCCCGGACAGGGACAACAGATACGCAGTATTTT.

Here the CDR3 DNA reads TGTGCCAGCTCGGGGACAGGGGCAAACTATGGCTACACCTTC. It translates to CASSGTGANYGYTF. This sequence joins TRBV18 and TRBJ1-2, with 10 bases lining up with TRBD1. CDR3 length: 14 amino acids. Trimming removed 6 bases from V and 2 bases from J; junction bases left unmatched: 3. CDR1 is KGHSH and CDR2 is LQKENI in the germline V gene.

The chain combines TRBV5-1 with TRBJ1-6; D is possibly TRBD1 (5 bases). V was trimmed by 0 bases and J by 5 bases, leaving 9 bases between them. CDR1 SGHRS and CDR2 YFSETQ come from the germline V gene. This CDR3 has 15 residues. The CDR3 spells CASSLDGQNNSPLHF. The DNA of the CDR3 is TGCGCCAGCAGCTTGGACGGACAAAATAATTCACCCCTCCACTTT.

This clone was picked up a small number of times. The rearrangement links TRBV6-5 to TRBJ1-6; TRBD1 matches at 9 bases. V lost 0 bases, J lost 9 bases, and 6 bases stayed unmatched. The germline CDR1 and CDR2 sequences are MNHEY and SVGAGI. There are 16 residues in the CDR3. CDR3 sequence reads: CASSYSAGQGVSPLHF. CDR3 nucleotides: TGTGCCAGCAGTTACTCGGCGGGACAGGGAGTTTCACCCCTCCACTTT.

There are a few counts of this clone. This chain joins TRBV5-1 and TRBJ1-2; maybe TRBD1 (6 bases). This CDR3 has 15 residues. Germline CDR1 SGHRS, CDR2 YFSETQ. V dropped 1 base and J dropped 2 bases, with 12 bases sitting between them. The DNA of the CDR3 is TGCGCCAGCAGCTTGAGGGCGGGGGGCAACTATGGCTACACCTTC. Protein sequence: CASSLRAGGNYGYTF.

This clone was seen just once. The chain uses TRBV11-2 and TRBJ2-2, with 9 bases that match TRBD1. Trimming removed 6 bases from V and 5 bases from J; junction bases left unmatched: 16. Germline loops: CDR1 SGHAT, CDR2 FQNNGV. The CDR3 runs to 18 residues. The CDR3 bases are TGTGCCAGCAGAAGACCGGGACAGGGCTTCTTTCGGACCGGGGAGCTGTTTTTT. It encodes CASRRPGQGFFRTGELFF.

In nucleotides, the CDR3 is TGTGCCAGCAGTCCACGGGGGAGGGGAGAATCACCCCTCCACTTT. As protein: CASSPRGRGESPLHF. V is TRBV27 and J is TRBJ1-6, with D possibly matching TRBD1 (5 bases). V lost 5 bases, J lost 10 bases, and 18 bases lay in between. This CDR3 region has 15 residues. CDR1 and CDR2 (germline): MNHEY, SMNVEV (reference sequence).

This chain uses TRBV28 with TRBJ2-7; D is uncertain. The CDR3 length is 14 residues. Germline loops: CDR1 MDHEN, CDR2 SYDVKM. Trimming took off 3 bases at V and 1 base at J, with 10 bases between the two ends. CDR3 sequence: CASSFPLSSYEQYF. The CDR3 DNA reads as TGTGCCAGCAGTTTCCCCCTAAGTTCCTACGAGCAGTACTTC.

This clone occurred a few times. The V call is TRBV5-5, the J call TRBJ1-5, with 8 nucleotides matching TRBD1. The CDR3 has 15 amino acids. Germline V lookup: CDR1 SGHKS, CDR2 YYEKEE (reference sequence). The ends lost 4 bases at V and 9 bases at J; junction bases unmatched: 12. CDR3 coding DNA: TGTGCCAGCAGCGGCGGGACAGGCCTACTGGGGCCCCAGCATTTT. This translates into CASSGGTGLLGPQHF.

This clone was counted once. The rearrangement joins TRBV5-6 to TRBJ2-1; 7 bases map to TRBD2. Germline CDR1 SGHDT, CDR2 YYEEEE. Losses at the gene ends were 4 bases for V and 7 bases for J; bases not matched to a gene: 11. This CDR3 has 15 amino acids. CDR3 residues: CASSTWARELNEQFF. In DNA, the CDR3 is TGTGCCAGCAGCACGTGGGCGCGGGAGCTAAATGAGCAGTTCTTC.